This T cell receptor beta chain was sequenced during a study of tumor-infiltrating lymphocytes in primary liver carcinoma. Overall study: Read depth, roughly 3.65 to 7.13 million productive TCRbeta reads, did not differ significantly between tissues. Study-level points and caveats: Tumor-adjacent and tumor-blood pairs overlapped less than tumor region pairs did.

There are a few counts of this clonotype. The antigen is not known. Blood RNA came from unsorted whole blood; germline DNA was also extracted. Before surgery, about 4 milliliters of EDTA blood were taken. Synthesis of TCR beta cDNA was carried out from 450 to 650 ng total RNA with a constant-region primer. Three rounds of nested multiplex PCR with slightly modified ARM-PCR produced TCR beta libraries. For 10 cycles apiece, the opening two PCR rounds ran with TRBV1-TRBV30 forward primers and a C-beta reverse primer. TCRdb processed the multiplex PCR reads anew with MiXCR; each CDR3 protein has one entry. Seen here are approximately 300,000 distinct CDR3 sequences, 65% observed once, and the top ten hold around 9.5%. With V trimmed by 7 bases and J by 6 bases, 5 bases remained unmatched. This CDR3 has 14 amino acids. Per germline, CDR1 ENHRY and CDR2 SYGVKD.

Sequencing was carried out using peripheral blood. This receptor was identified in a man between 35 and 55 years old with primary liver carcinoma and hepatitis B virus infection. J is TRBJ2-3 and V is TRBV10-3; 12 positions match TRBD1. The CDR3 loop is CAIKGTGGMDTQYF. The CDR3 region has the DNA TGTGCCATCAAAGGGACAGGGGGCATGGATACGCAGTATTTT.